Below, 7 T cell receptor beta chains from the same sample are listed, as sequenced in a study of cytomegalovirus exposure and HLA in healthy donors. PCR involved 60 Vbeta and 13 Jbeta primers. Clones were sequenced by immunoSEQ multiplex PCR, and TCRdb holds only the in-frame ones, with some missing. The sample shows about 90,000 clones, around 84% of them seen only once. Sequenced material: PBMCs. These receptors were taken from a woman between 35 and 50 years old in good health and CMV-seropositive.

This chain uses TRBV4-3 with TRBJ2-5, with D uncertain. The J call is doubtful: the DNA matches TRBJ2-7 better. CDR3 size: 13 residues. Germline assignment: CDR1 LGHNA and CDR2 YSLEER. The CDR3: CASSQEPRYEQYF. Here the CDR3 DNA reads TGCGCCAGCAGCCAAGAACCTAGGTACGAGCAGTACTTC.

This clone was seen a few times. V and J are TRBV5-1 and TRBJ2-7; 8 bases align to TRBD1. Trimming cost V 2 bases and J 3 bases; bases outside gene matches: 4. The germline CDR1 and CDR2 sequences are SGHRS and YFSETQ. This CDR3 is 14 amino acids long. CDR3 bases: TGCGCCAGCAGCTTAGGACAGGGATACTACGAGCAGTACTTC. This codes for CASSLGQGYYEQYF.

The V call is TRBV12-2, the J call TRBJ2-3; the table gives TRBD1 as D, unverified against the DNA. TRBV12-2 is noted as a pseudogene. CDR3 length equals 17 residues. The DNA of the CDR3 is TGTGCAAGTCGCTTAGGGGAAAAGGGGGCTTACACAGATACGCAGTATTTT. Amino acid sequence: CASRLGEKGAYTDTQYF.

The chain carries TRBV5-5 and TRBJ1-4; unclear D gene. V was shortened by 3 bases and J by 7 bases, with 19 bases between the two germline ends. There are 16 residues in the CDR3. CDR1 is SGHKS, CDR2 YYEKEE, per germline (reference sequence). CDR3 amino acids: CASSSMGSWGAEKLFF. The CDR3 DNA reads TGTGCCAGCAGCTCAATGGGTTCGTGGGGAGCTGAAAAACTGTTTTTT.

This chain uses TRBV6-5 with TRBJ1-2; weak D call: TRBD1 (6 bases). Germline V CDR1 and CDR2: MNHEY, SVGAGI. V was trimmed by 4 bases and J by 4 bases, leaving 13 bases between them. The CDR3 runs to 14 residues. For the CDR3, the DNA is TGTGCCAGCAGTTCTCCGGGGGGCTTCTATGGCTACACCTTC. This encodes CASSSPGGFYGYTF.

This chain connects TRBV28 to TRBJ1-2; TRBD1 is a possible D gene (5 bases). From germline, CDR1 is MDHEN and CDR2 SYDVKM. The germline V and J ends were trimmed by 4 bases and 3 bases, with 15 bases remaining between them. This CDR3 has 15 amino acids. The chain's CDR3 is CASSSTTTDYYGYTF. CDR3 sequence (DNA): TGTGCCAGCAGTTCCACTACGACAGACTACTATGGCTACACCTTC.

The V call is TRBV7-9, the J call TRBJ2-1; 12 nucleotides match TRBD2. Per germline, CDR1 SEHNR and CDR2 FQNEAQ (reference sequence). CDR3 size: 18 residues. The V gene end was trimmed by 1 base and the J gene end by 2 bases; junction bases not matched to a gene: 6. The CDR3 protein is CASSLVGLAGGPYNEQFF. The CDR3 DNA is TGTGCCAGCAGCTTAGTGGGGCTAGCGGGAGGGCCCTACAATGAGCAGTTCTTC. The whole variable domain, remainder taken from reference TRBV7-9 and TRBJ2-1, is DTGVSQNPRHKITKRGQNVTFRCDPISEHNRLYWYRQTLGQGPEFLTYFQNEAQLEKSRLLSDRFSAERPKGSFSTLEIQRTEQGDSAMYLCASSLVGLAGGPYNEQFFGPGTRLTVL.